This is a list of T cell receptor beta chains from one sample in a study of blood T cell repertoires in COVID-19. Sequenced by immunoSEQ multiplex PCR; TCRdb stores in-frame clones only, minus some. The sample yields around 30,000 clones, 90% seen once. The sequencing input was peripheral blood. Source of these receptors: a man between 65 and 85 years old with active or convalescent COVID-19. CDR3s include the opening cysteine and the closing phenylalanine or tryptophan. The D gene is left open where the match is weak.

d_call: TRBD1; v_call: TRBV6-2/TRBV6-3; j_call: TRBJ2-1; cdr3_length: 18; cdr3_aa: CASSFERQGGISYNEQFF; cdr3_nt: TGTGCCAGCAGTTTCGAGAGACAGGGCGGAATCTCCTACAATGAGCAGTTCTTC
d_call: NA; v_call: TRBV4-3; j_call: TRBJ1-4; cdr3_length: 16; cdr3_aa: CASSQVGGATNEKLFF; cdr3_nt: TGCGCCAGCAGCCAAGTAGGAGGTGCAACTAATGAAAAACTGTTTTTT
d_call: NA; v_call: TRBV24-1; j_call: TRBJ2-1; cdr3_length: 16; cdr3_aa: CATSDLSPSSYNEQFF; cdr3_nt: TGTGCCACCAGTGATTTAAGTCCGAGCTCCTACAATGAGCAGTTCTTC
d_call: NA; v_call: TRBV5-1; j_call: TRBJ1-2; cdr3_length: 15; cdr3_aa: CASSLDEGDNYGYTF; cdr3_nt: TGCGCCAGCAGCTTGGATGAGGGAGATAACTATGGCTACACCTTC
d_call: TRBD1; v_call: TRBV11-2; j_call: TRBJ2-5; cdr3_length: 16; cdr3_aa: CASSYTGVYPQETQYF; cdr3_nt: TGTGCCAGCAGTTACACAGGGGTCTACCCCCAAGAGACCCAGTACTTC
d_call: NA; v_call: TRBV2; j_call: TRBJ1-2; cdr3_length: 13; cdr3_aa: CASREIPNYGYTF; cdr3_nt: TGTGCCAGCCGGGAGATCCCTAACTATGGCTACACCTTC
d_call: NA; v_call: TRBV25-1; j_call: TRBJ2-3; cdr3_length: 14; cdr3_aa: CASTQTSASDTQYF; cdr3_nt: TGTGCCAGCACCCAGACTAGTGCCTCAGATACGCAGTATTTT
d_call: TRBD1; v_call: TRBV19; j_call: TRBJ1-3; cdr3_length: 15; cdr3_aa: CASSITGQGRSTIYF; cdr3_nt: TGTGCCAGTAGTATAACGGGACAGGGGCGAAGCACCATATATTTT
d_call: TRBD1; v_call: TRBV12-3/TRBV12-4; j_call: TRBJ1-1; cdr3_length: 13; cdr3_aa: CASSLDRGAEAFF; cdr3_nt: TGTGCCAGCAGCTTGGACAGGGGGGCCGAAGCTTTCTTT
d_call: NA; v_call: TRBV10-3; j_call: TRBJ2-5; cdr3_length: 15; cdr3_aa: CAISGRSVAQETQYF; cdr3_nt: TGTGCCATCAGTGGGCGGTCCGTAGCCCAAGAGACCCAGTACTTC
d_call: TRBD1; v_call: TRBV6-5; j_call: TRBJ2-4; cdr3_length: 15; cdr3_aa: CASSYIGTGPNIQYF; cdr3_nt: TGTGCCAGCAGTTACATAGGGACAGGACCAAACATTCAGTACTTC
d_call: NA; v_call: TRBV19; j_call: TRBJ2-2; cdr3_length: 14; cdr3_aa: CASSIGGQTGELFF; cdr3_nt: TGTGCCAGTAGTATAGGGGGCCAAACCGGGGAGCTGTTTTTT
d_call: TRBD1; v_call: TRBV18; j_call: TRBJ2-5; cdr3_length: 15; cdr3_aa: CASSSTGQGTETQYF; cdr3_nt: TGTGCCAGCTCATCTACGGGACAGGGGACGGAGACCCAGTACTTC
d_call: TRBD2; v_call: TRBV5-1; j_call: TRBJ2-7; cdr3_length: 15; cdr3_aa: CASSLGTSGGYEQYF; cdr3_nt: TGCGCCAGCAGCTTGGGGACTAGCGGGGGTTACGAGCAGTACTTC
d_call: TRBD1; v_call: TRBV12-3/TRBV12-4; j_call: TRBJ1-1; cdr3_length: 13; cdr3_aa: CASSLRLDRGAFF; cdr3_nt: TGTGCCAGCAGTTTACGACTGGACAGGGGAGCTTTCTTT
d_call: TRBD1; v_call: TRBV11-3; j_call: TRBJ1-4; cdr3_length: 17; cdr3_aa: CASSASTGQGGREKLFF; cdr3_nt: TGTGCCAGCAGCGCCTCCACAGGACAGGGCGGTCGTGAAAAACTGTTTTTT
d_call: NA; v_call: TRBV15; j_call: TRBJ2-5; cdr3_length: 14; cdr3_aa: CATSRGVRGETQYF; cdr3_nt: TGTGCCACCAGCAGAGGAGTCAGGGGAGAGACCCAGTACTTC